Below, 19 T cell receptor beta chains from the same sample are listed, as sequenced in a study of cytomegalovirus exposure and HLA in healthy donors (dated by TCRdb to the late 2010s). To prepare the library, the immunoSEQ multiplex PCR assay was applied. A mixture of 60 forward primers for TCR Vbeta segments and 13 reverse primers for TCR Jbeta segments was used in the multiplex PCR. TCRdb mirrors the immuneACCESS table, restricted to in-frame sequences. Some clones are absent from its copies; in checked studies, under half trace to an unresolved V gene, and the reason for the others is unknown. Recorded for this sample are some 180,000 clones; 75% to 85% of them occurred a single time. Over 12% of the sample lies in the top ten. The sequenced material came from PBMCs. The source of these receptors is a woman aged 30 to 39 in good health and CMV-seropositive.

This clone came up a few times. The chain joins TRBV2 to TRBJ2-1, with 9 bases identical to TRBD1. The V gene's germline CDR1 is SNHLY and CDR2 FYNNEI. This CDR3 contains 15 residues. The trim removed 0 bases at V and 9 bases at J, leaving 6 bases unmatched. The CDR3 spells CASSEALETGGEQFF. The CDR3 coding sequence is TGTGCCAGCAGTGAAGCGCTTGAGACAGGGGGTGAGCAGTTCTTC.

This chain joins TRBV6-5 and TRBJ2-7; 10 bases line up with TRBD1. CDR1 MNHEY and CDR2 SVGAGI come from the germline V gene. J was trimmed by 3 bases and V by 8 bases; bases with no gene match: 4. CDR3 length: 13 residues. The CDR3 loop is CASSRDRGYEQYF. The CDR3 DNA sequence: TGTGCCAGCTCCCGGGACAGGGGCTACGAGCAGTACTTC.

This chain links TRBV9 with TRBJ2-7; 8 bases agree with TRBD1. After removal of 4 bases from V and 2 bases from J, the junction contained 8 bases not matched to a gene. This CDR3 has 15 residues. CDR1 and CDR2 (germline): SGDLS, YYNGEE. CDR3 sequence reads: CASSLSGDRTYEQYF. The CDR3, as DNA: TGTGCCAGCAGCCTCTCGGGGGACAGGACCTACGAGCAGTACTTC.

This clone was seen only once. V is TRBV28 and J is TRBJ1-1, with 8 nucleotides matching TRBD1. CDR3 length equals 16 residues. V dropped 2 bases and J dropped 1; count of bases not matched to a gene: 6. Germline V gene sequence: CDR1 MDHEN, CDR2 SYDVKM. The CDR3 coding sequence is TGTGCCAGCAGTTTACCTAGACAGGGGTCGAACACTGAAGCTTTCTTT. Protein sequence: CASSLPRQGSNTEAFF.

The rearrangement uses TRBV6-5 and TRBJ1-1; D is possibly TRBD1 (6 bases). V lost 5 bases and J 0 bases, leaving 13 bases between the germline ends. This CDR3 contains 15 residues. The germline gives CDR1 MNHEY, CDR2 SVGAGI. CDR3 amino acids: CASSPPGGLNTEAFF. The CDR3 nucleotides are TGTGCCAGCAGTCCACCGGGGGGCTTGAACACTGAAGCTTTCTTT.

This clone was seen only once. The chain uses TRBV5-1 and TRBJ2-7; 11 bases are a match to TRBD2. The J segment lost 2 bases and the V segment lost 4 bases, leaving 5 bases of the junction unmatched. The germline CDR1 and CDR2 sequences are SGHRS and YFSETQ. This CDR3 is 15 amino acids long. The CDR3 reads CASSQGTSGPYEQYF. The DNA for the CDR3 is TGCGCCAGCAGCCAAGGGACTAGCGGCCCCTACGAGCAGTACTTC.

The chain is built from TRBV5-4 and TRBJ1-2; no clear D gene. CDR3 length: 13 amino acids. Trimming pared 3 bases from V and 7 bases from J, leaving 13 bases between. Germline V gene lookup returns CDR1 SGHNT and CDR2 YYREEE (reference sequence). The CDR3 loop reads CASSSPPAGGYTF. The CDR3 DNA is TGTGCCAGCAGCTCCCCCCCGGCAGGTGGCTACACCTTC.

The chain couples TRBV7-9 to TRBJ1-2; 8 bases agree with TRBD1. CDR1 SEHNR and CDR2 FQNEAQ come from the germline V gene (reference sequence). The CDR3 covers 13 residues. V was pared by 3 bases and J by 7 bases, with 4 bases of the junction left unmatched. CDR3 DNA sequence: TGTGCCAGCAGCTTCAGGGGGCAGGGTGGCTACACCTTC. This gives the protein CASSFRGQGGYTF.

V usage is TRBV6-5 and J usage is TRBJ2-7; 7 bases are shared with TRBD1. Germline V CDR1 and CDR2: MNHEY, SVGAGI. With V trimmed by 2 bases and J by 3 bases, 7 bases remained unmatched. The CDR3 is 15 amino acids. CDR3 protein: CASSYGGQTHYEQYF. DNA for the CDR3: TGTGCCAGCAGTTACGGGGGACAGACTCACTACGAGCAGTACTTC.

The genes are TRBV18 and TRBJ1-2; the D gene is possibly TRBD1 (5 bases). The V and J ends lost 4 bases and 6 bases respectively, with 12 bases between them. Germline V CDR1 and CDR2: KGHSH, LQKENI. The CDR3 contains 13 residues. CDR3 loop: CASSHPEGDGYTF. In DNA, the CDR3 is TGTGCCAGCTCACACCCGGAAGGGGATGGCTACACCTTC.

This chain uses TRBV29-1 with TRBJ2-2; a weak D match, TRBD1 (6 bases). Germline-derived CDR1 and CDR2 are SQVTM and ANQGSEA. The V end was cut by 5 bases, the J end by 4 bases, with 17 bases between. This CDR3 has 15 residues. The DNA of the CDR3 is TGCAGCGTTTGGAACCACAGGGCTGGCACCGGGGAGCTGTTTTTT. Residues: CSVWNHRAGTGELFF.

The rearrangement joins TRBV30 to TRBJ2-2; D is ambiguous. CDR3 length equals 13 residues. V lost 2 bases and J lost 7, with 11 bases in between. The germline V gene encodes CDR1 GTSNPN and CDR2 SVGIG (reference sequence). The CDR3 DNA is TGTGCCTGGAGTCCCCAACGGTTCGGGGAGCTGTTTTTT. This encodes CAWSPQRFGELFF.

This clone occurred once. The V and J genes are TRBV5-6 and TRBJ1-6; D not certain. Germline-derived CDR1 and CDR2 are SGHDT and YYEEEE. V lost 4 bases and J lost 8, with 16 bases in between. The CDR3 contains 15 residues. CDR3 sequence: CASSLVEGAHSPLHF. CDR3 coding DNA: TGTGCCAGCAGCCTGGTGGAGGGAGCCCATTCACCCCTCCACTTT.

The gene calls are TRBV6-1 and TRBJ1-2, with 7 positions matching TRBD1. Germline lookup yields CDR1 MNHNS and CDR2 SASEGT. The V and J ends lost 1 base and 8 bases, in that order; junction bases with no gene match: 10. CDR3 size: 15 residues. CDR3 loop: CASSEGDRVAGGYTF. The CDR3, as DNA: TGTGCCAGCAGTGAAGGAGACAGGGTCGCGGGAGGCTACACCTTC.

This clone was seen a handful of times. This chain uses TRBV5-6 with TRBJ1-1, with 9 bases aligning to TRBD1. Germline lookup yields CDR1 SGHDT and CDR2 YYEEEE. The CDR3 has 14 amino acids. V lost 4 bases, J lost 7 bases, and 8 bases stayed unmatched. CDR3 loop: CASSILQGAGEAFF. The CDR3 DNA reads TGTGCCAGCAGCATCCTACAGGGGGCGGGTGAAGCTTTCTTT.

V gene TRBV6-1 combines with J gene TRBJ1-2, with TRBD1 matching 8 bases. CDR1 is MNHNS, CDR2 SASEGT, per germline. The length of the CDR3 is 11 residues. After removal of 4 bases from V and 8 bases from J, the junction contained 0 bases not matched to a gene. The CDR3: CASSGTGGYTF. DNA of the CDR3: TGTGCCAGCAGTGGGACAGGGGGCTACACCTTC.

This clone showed up just a few times. The chain recombines TRBV6-1 with TRBJ1-6; 10 bases fit TRBD1. The CDR3 totals 14 residues. The germline V gene has CDR1 MNHNS and CDR2 SASEGT. J lost 9 bases, V lost 4 bases, and 3 bases had no gene match. In DNA form, the CDR3 reads TGTGCCAGCAGTGTGACAGGGGGCGGTTCACCCCTCCACTTT. It encodes CASSVTGGGSPLHF.

This clone was detected only once. V and J are TRBV4-1 and TRBJ2-3; 9 positions match TRBD2. J gave up 1 base and V 4 bases, and 15 bases lay outside the gene matches. This CDR3 contains 19 residues. CDR1 is MGHRA, CDR2 YSYEKL, per germline. The CDR3 here is CASSRSAGGLSAGTDTQYF. CDR3 coding DNA: TGCGCCAGCAGCCGATCAGCGGGAGGCCTTTCTGCTGGCACAGATACGCAGTATTTT.

CDR3 sequence (DNA): TGTGCCAGCAGCCCCGGGAACACCGGGGAGCTGTTTTTT. It codes for CASSPGNTGELFF. The chain joins TRBV7-3 to TRBJ2-2; D call uncertain. Germline-derived CDR1 and CDR2 are SGHTA and FQGTGA. This CDR3 is 13 amino acids long. Trimming left V 5 bases short and J 1 base short, with 5 bases between.